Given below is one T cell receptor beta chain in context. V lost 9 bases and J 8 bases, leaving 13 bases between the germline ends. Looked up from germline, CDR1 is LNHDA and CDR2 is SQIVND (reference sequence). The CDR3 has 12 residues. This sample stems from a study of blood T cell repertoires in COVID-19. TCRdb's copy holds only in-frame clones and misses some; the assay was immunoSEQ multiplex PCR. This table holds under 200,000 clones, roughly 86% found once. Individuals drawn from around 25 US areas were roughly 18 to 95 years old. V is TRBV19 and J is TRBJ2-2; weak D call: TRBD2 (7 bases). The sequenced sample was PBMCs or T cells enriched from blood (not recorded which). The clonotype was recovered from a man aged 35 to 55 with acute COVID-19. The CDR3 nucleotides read TGTGCCAGCCACAGGGAGGGGGGGGAGCTGTTTTTT. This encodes CASHREGGELFF.